Listed below are T cell receptor beta chains from one sample, sequenced in a study of T cell repertoires in cytomegalovirus infection. TCRdb passed the reads through MiXCR, listing each CDR3 protein once. Among roughly 230,000 distinct CDR3 sequences listed, roughly an eighth were seen once. Material: PBMCs. Every receptor here comes from a human donor in good health (CMV status not recorded). Some clones in this sample may be carry-over from other donors' samples. Each CDR3 is given without its conserved first and last residue.

v_gene: TRBV7-9; j_gene: TRBJ1-3; CDR3aa: ASSLAARAGNTIY
v_gene: TRBV28; j_gene: TRBJ1-2; CDR3aa: ASSLPGSGSTNYGYT
v_gene: TRBV7-8; j_gene: TRBJ1-1; CDR3aa: ASSPRIGEIGTEAF
v_gene: TRBV7-2; j_gene: TRBJ2-2; CDR3aa: ASSLAGGYTGELF
v_gene: TRBV20-1; j_gene: TRBJ1-1; CDR3aa: SALRTAIGEAF
v_gene: TRBV12-3/TRBV12-4; j_gene: TRBJ1-2; CDR3aa: ASTLGRLYGYT
v_gene: TRBV14; j_gene: TRBJ2-1; CDR3aa: ASSQPGTGDDEQF
v_gene: TRBV2; j_gene: TRBJ1-2; CDR3aa: ASRARGGYT
v_gene: TRBV18; j_gene: TRBJ2-1; CDR3aa: ASSPPKGLASDNEQF
v_gene: TRBV7-2; j_gene: TRBJ2-7; CDR3aa: ASRPSGVSSYEQY
v_gene: TRBV7-2; j_gene: TRBJ2-3; CDR3aa: ASSFRANTQY
v_gene: TRBV20-1; j_gene: TRBJ2-3; CDR3aa: SARGARRFGRDTQY
v_gene: TRBV28; j_gene: TRBJ1-5; CDR3aa: ASSSRQQPQH
v_gene: TRBV7-2; j_gene: TRBJ1-1; CDR3aa: ASSLIGLGTEAF
v_gene: TRBV20-1; j_gene: TRBJ2-3; CDR3aa: STSILTGASTDTQY
v_gene: TRBV7-2; j_gene: TRBJ2-7; CDR3aa: ASSVTSGGATEQY
v_gene: TRBV7-2; j_gene: TRBJ1-2; CDR3aa: ASSLSQDEGYT
v_gene: TRBV7-2; j_gene: TRBJ2-7; CDR3aa: ASSVGRLGEQY
v_gene: TRBV28; j_gene: TRBJ1-1; CDR3aa: ATTPPVNTEAF
v_gene: TRBV19; j_gene: TRBJ2-1; CDR3aa: ASSSLGLAGNEQF
v_gene: TRBV7-2; j_gene: TRBJ1-5; CDR3aa: ASSSDSGNQPQH
v_gene: TRBV11-2; j_gene: TRBJ1-5; CDR3aa: ASSLDLPGKPQH
v_gene: TRBV12-3/TRBV12-4; j_gene: TRBJ2-1; CDR3aa: ASRLSGRAYNEQF
v_gene: TRBV20-1; j_gene: TRBJ2-3; CDR3aa: SAAGLADTDTQY
v_gene: TRBV7-2; j_gene: TRBJ2-2; CDR3aa: ASSLRSSGTGELF
v_gene: TRBV29-1; j_gene: TRBJ1-2; CDR3aa: SDLWFRDGYT
v_gene: TRBV4-2; j_gene: TRBJ1-1; CDR3aa: ASSPEGRMNTEAF
v_gene: TRBV29-1; j_gene: TRBJ1-1; CDR3aa: SVGQGAEAF
v_gene: TRBV28; j_gene: TRBJ1-2; CDR3aa: ASRPQMGTGRGGYT
v_gene: TRBV11-3; j_gene: TRBJ2-6; CDR3aa: ASSYDKWGSSGANVLT
v_gene: TRBV4-2; j_gene: TRBJ2-7; CDR3aa: ASSQDLGTPYEQY
v_gene: TRBV29-1; j_gene: TRBJ1-2; CDR3aa: SVEPQGSYGYT
v_gene: TRBV28; j_gene: TRBJ2-7; CDR3aa: ASSLSGGFSYEQY
v_gene: TRBV5-6; j_gene: TRBJ1-4; CDR3aa: ASSIATGTASTNEKLF
v_gene: TRBV5-6; j_gene: TRBJ2-2; CDR3aa: ASSSRGHTVELF
v_gene: TRBV28; j_gene: TRBJ2-1; CDR3aa: ASSLRIGEYNEQF
v_gene: TRBV27; j_gene: TRBJ1-5; CDR3aa: ASSWTGGQPQH
v_gene: TRBV20-1; j_gene: TRBJ2-5; CDR3aa: SAPSLWQETQY
v_gene: TRBV28; j_gene: TRBJ2-2; CDR3aa: ASFGGHLNTGELF
v_gene: TRBV11-2; j_gene: TRBJ2-5; CDR3aa: ASSLGVQETQY
v_gene: TRBV19; j_gene: TRBJ2-2; CDR3aa: ASSGARTGELF
v_gene: TRBV12-5; j_gene: TRBJ1-5; CDR3aa: ASGLGQNQPQH
v_gene: TRBV14; j_gene: TRBJ2-2; CDR3aa: ASSPWLVNTGELF
v_gene: TRBV7-2; j_gene: TRBJ2-5; CDR3aa: ASSPRGLAGGPETQY
v_gene: TRBV7-8; j_gene: TRBJ2-1; CDR3aa: ASSASNNEQF
v_gene: TRBV7-8; j_gene: TRBJ2-7; CDR3aa: ASSSLRGGGISYEQY
v_gene: TRBV20-1; j_gene: TRBJ2-1; CDR3aa: SARDNEFSGEQF
v_gene: TRBV28; j_gene: TRBJ1-1; CDR3aa: ASSSRTGYTEAF
v_gene: TRBV10-3; j_gene: TRBJ1-1; CDR3aa: AISTQQVNTEAF
v_gene: TRBV30; j_gene: TRBJ2-7; CDR3aa: AWSRTSGFYEQY